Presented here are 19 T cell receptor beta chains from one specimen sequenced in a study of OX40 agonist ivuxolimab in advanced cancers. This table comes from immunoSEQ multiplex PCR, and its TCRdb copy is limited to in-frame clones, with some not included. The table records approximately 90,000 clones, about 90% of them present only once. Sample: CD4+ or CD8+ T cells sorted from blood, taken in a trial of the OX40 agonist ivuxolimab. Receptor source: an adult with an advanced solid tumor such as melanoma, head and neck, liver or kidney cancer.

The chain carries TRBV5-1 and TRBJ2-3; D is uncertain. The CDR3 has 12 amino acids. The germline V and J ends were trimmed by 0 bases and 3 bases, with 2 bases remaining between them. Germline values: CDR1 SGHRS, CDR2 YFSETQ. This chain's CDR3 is CASSLATDTQYF. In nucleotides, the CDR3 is TGCGCCAGCAGCTTGGCAACAGATACGCAGTATTTT.

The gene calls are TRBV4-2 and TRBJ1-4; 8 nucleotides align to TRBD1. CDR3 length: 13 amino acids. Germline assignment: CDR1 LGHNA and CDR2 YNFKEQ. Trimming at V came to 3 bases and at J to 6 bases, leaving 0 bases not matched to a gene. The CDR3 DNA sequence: TGTGCCAGCAGCCAGGACAGGGATGAAAAACTGTTTTTT. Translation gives CASSQDRDEKLFF.

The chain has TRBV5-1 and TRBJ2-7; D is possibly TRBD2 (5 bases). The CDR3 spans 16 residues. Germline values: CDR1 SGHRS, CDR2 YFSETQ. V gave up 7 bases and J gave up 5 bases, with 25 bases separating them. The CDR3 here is CASYPGDAGHFNEQYF. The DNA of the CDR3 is TGCGCCAGCTATCCCGGGGATGCGGGCCACTTTAACGAGCAGTACTTC.

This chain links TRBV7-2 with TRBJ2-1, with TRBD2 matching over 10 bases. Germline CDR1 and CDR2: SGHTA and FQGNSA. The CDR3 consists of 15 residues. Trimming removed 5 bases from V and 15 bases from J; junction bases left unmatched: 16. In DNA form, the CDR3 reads TGTGCCAGCAGCCCCAGAGGTCTAGCGGGAGTTGCTGTGTTCTTC. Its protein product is CASSPRGLAGVAVFF.

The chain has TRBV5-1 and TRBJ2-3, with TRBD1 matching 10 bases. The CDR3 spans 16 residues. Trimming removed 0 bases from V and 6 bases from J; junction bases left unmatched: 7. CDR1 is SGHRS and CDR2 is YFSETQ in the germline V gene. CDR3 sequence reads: CASSLAGQGVADTQYF. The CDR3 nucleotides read TGCGCCAGCAGCTTGGCCGGACAGGGGGTAGCGGATACGCAGTATTTT. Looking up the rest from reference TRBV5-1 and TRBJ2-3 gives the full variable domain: KAGVTQTPRYLIKTRGQQVTLSCSPISGHRSVSWYQQTPGQGLQFLFEYFSETQRNKGNFPGRFSGRQFSNSRSEMNVSTLELGDSALYLCASSLAGQGVADTQYFGPGTRLTVL.

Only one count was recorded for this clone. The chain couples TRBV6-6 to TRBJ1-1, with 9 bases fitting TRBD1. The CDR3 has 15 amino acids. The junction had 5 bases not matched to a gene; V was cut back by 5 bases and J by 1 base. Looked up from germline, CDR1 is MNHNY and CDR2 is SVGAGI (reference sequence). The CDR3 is CASSNRGRSNTEAFF. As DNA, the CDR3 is TGTGCCAGCAGTAACAGGGGGCGGTCGAACACTGAAGCTTTCTTT.

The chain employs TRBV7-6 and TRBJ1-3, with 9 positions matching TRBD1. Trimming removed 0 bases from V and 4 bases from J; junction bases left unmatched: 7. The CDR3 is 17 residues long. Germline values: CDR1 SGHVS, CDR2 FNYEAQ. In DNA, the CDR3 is TGTGCCAGCAGCTTAGCCCCGGGACAGGGCGCAGGAAACACCATATATTTT. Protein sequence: CASSLAPGQGAGNTIYF.

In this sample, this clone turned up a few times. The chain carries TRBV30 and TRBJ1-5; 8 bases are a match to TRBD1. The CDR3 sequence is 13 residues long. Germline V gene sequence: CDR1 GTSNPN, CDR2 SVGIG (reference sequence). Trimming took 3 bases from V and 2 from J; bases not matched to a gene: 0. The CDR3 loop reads CAWRGQGNQPQHF. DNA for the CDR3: TGTGCCTGGAGGGGACAGGGCAATCAGCCCCAGCATTTT.

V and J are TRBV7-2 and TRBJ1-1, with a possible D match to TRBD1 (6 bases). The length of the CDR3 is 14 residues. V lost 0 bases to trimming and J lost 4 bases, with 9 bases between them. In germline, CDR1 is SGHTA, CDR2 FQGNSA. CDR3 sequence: CASSLAEGVTEAFF. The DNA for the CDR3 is TGTGCCAGCAGCTTAGCGGAGGGGGTCACTGAAGCTTTCTTT.

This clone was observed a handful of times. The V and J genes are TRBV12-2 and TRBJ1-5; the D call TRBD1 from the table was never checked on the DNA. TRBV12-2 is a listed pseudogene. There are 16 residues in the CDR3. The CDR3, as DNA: TGTGCAAGTCGCTTTCACAGGGGGCACGGCAATCAGCCCCAGCATTTT. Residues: CASRFHRGHGNQPQHF.

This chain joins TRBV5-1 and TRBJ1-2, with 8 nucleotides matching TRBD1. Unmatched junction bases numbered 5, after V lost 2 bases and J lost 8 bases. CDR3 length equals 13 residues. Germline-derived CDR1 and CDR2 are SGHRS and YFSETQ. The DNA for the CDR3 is TGCGCCAGCAGCTTAGGGACAGGCGAGGGCTACACCTTC. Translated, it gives CASSLGTGEGYTF.

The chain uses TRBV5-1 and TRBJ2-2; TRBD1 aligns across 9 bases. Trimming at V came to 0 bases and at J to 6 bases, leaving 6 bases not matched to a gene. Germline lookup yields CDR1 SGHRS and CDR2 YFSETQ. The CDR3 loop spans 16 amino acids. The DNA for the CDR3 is TGCGCCAGCAGCTTGGTAGGGACAGGGCTGGCCGGGGAGCTGTTTTTT. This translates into CASSLVGTGLAGELFF.

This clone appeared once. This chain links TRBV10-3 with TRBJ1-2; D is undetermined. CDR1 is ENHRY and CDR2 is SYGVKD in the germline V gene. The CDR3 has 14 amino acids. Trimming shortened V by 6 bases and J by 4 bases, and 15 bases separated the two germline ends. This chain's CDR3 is CAISEKQSIYGYTF. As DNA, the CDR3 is TGTGCCATCAGCGAAAAACAGAGCATCTATGGCTACACCTTC.

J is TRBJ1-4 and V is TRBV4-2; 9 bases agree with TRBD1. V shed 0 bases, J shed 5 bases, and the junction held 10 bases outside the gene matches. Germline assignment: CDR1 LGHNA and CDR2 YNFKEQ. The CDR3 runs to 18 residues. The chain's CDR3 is CASSQEIPAGTGNEKLFF. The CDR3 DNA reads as TGTGCCAGCAGCCAAGAAATTCCCGCTGGGACAGGGAATGAAAAACTGTTTTTT.

CDR3 residues: CAWSVKDPGYTF. The CDR3 coding sequence is TGTGCCTGGAGTGTAAAGGATCCTGGCTACACCTTC. The V call is TRBV30, the J call TRBJ1-2; D is ambiguous. The V end lost 0 bases, the J end lost 7 bases, and 9 bases lay between the germline ends. Germline values: CDR1 GTSNPN, CDR2 SVGIG (reference sequence). The CDR3 spans 12 residues.

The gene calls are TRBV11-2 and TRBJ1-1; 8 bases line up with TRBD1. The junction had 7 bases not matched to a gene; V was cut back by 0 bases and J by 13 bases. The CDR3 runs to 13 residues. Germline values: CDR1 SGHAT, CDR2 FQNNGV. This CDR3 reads CASSLEPDRDNFF. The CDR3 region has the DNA TGTGCCAGCAGCTTAGAACCGGACAGGGATAATTTCTTT.

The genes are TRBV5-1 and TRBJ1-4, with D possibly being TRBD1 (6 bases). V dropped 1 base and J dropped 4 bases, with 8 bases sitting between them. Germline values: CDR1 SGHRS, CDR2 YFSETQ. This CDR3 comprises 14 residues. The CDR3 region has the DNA TGCGCCAGCAGCTTGAGGGGGAGTAATGAAAAACTGTTTTTT. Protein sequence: CASSLRGSNEKLFF.

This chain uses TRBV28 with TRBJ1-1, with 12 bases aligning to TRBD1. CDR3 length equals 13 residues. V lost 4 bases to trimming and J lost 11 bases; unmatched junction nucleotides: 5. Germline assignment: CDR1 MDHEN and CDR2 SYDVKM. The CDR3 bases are TGTGCCAGCAGTTCGGGACAGGGGGCGGCTGCTTTCTTT. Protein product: CASSSGQGAAAFF.

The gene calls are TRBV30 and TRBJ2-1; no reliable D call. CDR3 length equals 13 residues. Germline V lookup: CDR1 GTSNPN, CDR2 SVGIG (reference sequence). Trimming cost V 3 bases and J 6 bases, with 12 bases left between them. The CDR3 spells CAWRYGSGNEQFF. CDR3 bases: TGTGCCTGGAGGTACGGATCCGGCAATGAGCAGTTCTTC.